These 3 T cell receptor beta chains originate from one sample sequenced in a study of tumor and adjacent non-tumor tissue in lung cancer. A modified ARM-PCR protocol with three rounds of nested PCR amplified TCRbeta. Each CDR3 protein is one row after TCRdb ran MiXCR on the multiplex PCR reads. The sample lists 89,000 or so distinct CDR3 sequences, 61% occurring once. This sample's RNA came from whole unsorted tissue. Sequenced: lung tumor tissue. These receptors all stem from a man between 70 and 80 years old with non-small cell lung cancer.

This clonotype was seen once. The junction shows a germline mismatch at one end, possibly a read error. V is TRBV11-2 and J is TRBJ1-6; 9 bases are a match to TRBD1. This CDR3 comprises 15 residues. Germline CDR1 reads SGHAT; CDR2 reads FQNNGV. This CDR3 is CASSSTGTGTSLLHF. CDR3 DNA: TGTGCCAGCAGCTCAACGGGGACAGGGACCTCACTCCTCCACTTT.

The chain employs TRBV11-2 and TRBJ2-3, with a tentative D call TRBD2 (6 bases). V lost 0 bases and J 14 bases, leaving 21 bases between the germline ends. The CDR3 loop spans 15 amino acids. Germline V gene lookup returns CDR1 SGHAT and CDR2 FQNNGV. The CDR3 spells CASSLEAGTPDMWYF. CDR3 DNA sequence: TGTGCCAGCAGCTTAGAAGCGGGTACCCCAGATATGTGGTATTTT. Full variable domain (missing parts from reference TRBV11-2 and TRBJ2-3): EAGVAQSPRYKIIEKRQSVAFWCNPISGHATLYWYQQILGQGPKLLIQFQNNGVVDDSQLPKDRFSAERLKGVDSTLKIQPAKLEDSAVYLCASSLEAGTPDMWYFGPGTRLTVL.

Points on this clonotype: The CDR3 carries no conserved terminal phenylalanine or tryptophan, so it likely arises from a read error. J is TRBJ2-4 and V is TRBV14, with TRBD2 matching 7 bases. The trim removed 0 bases at V and 5 bases at J, leaving 19 bases unmatched. The CDR3 has 20 amino acids. Per the germline V gene, CDR1 is SGHDN and CDR2 is FVKESK. The CDR3 spells CASSQESRLAGDPQENIQYI. DNA of the CDR3: TGTGCCAGCAGCCAAGAGTCCCGACTGGCGGGAGACCCACAGGAAAACATTCAGTACATC.